This TCR beta chain was sequenced during a study of blood T cell repertoires in COVID-19. The germline CDR1 and CDR2 sequences are SQVTM and ANQGSEA. CDR3 size: 12 residues. Trimming took off 2 bases at V and 4 bases at J, with 8 bases between the two ends. Clones were read by immunoSEQ multiplex PCR, and TCRdb kept only the in-frame ones, dropping some. The data show more than 200,000 clones, with 80% to 90% seen just once and 5.9% held by the top ten. The sequenced sample consisted of peripheral blood. J is TRBJ1-2 and V is TRBV29-1; D is undetermined. This receptor was obtained from an elderly man with acute or convalescent COVID-19. CDR3 nucleotides: TGCAGCGTTGAACGCGGGGTCTATGGCTACACCTTC. It yields the protein CSVERGVYGYTF. Complete variable domain (other parts from reference TRBV29-1 and TRBJ1-2): SAVISQKPSRDICQRGTSLTIQCQVDSQVTMMFWYRQQPGQSLTLIATANQGSEATYESGFVIDKFPISRPNLTFSTLTVSNMSPEDSSIYLCSVERGVYGYTFGSGTRLTVV.